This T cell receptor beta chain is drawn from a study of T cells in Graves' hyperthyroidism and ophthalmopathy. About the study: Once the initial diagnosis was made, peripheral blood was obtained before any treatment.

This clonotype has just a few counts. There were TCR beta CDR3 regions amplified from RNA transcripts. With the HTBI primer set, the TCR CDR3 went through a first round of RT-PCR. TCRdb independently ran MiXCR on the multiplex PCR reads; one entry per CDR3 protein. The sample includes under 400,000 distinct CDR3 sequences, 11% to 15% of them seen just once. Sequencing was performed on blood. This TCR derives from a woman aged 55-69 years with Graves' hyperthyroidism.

The CDR3 spells CASSPGTSGISTDTQYF. CDR3 coding DNA: TGCGCCAGCAGCCCTGGGACTAGCGGGATCAGCACAGATACGCAGTATTTT. The J gene is TRBJ2-3, the V gene TRBV4-1, with TRBD2 matching 13 bases. CDR1 and CDR2 from the germline V gene are MGHRA and YSYEKL. J lost 0 bases, V lost 4 bases, and 4 bases had no gene match. The CDR3 sequence is 17 residues long.